These 20 T cell receptor beta chains were all obtained from the same sample, sequenced in a study of pediatric ulcerative colitis. The rectum was sampled with one to two pinch biopsies at colonoscopy. The data were produced by immunoSEQ multiplex PCR, yet TCRdb's version contains in-frame clones alone and is incomplete. The repertoire includes over 20,000 clones, around 69% of them detected once, and around a sixth sits in the top ten. The material sequenced was gut tissue. These receptors came from a boy aged 5 to 17 with severe ulcerative colitis.

This sequence joins TRBV30 and TRBJ2-7, with TRBD1 matching over 8 bases. The J segment lost 4 bases and the V segment lost 0 bases, leaving 2 bases of the junction unmatched. This CDR3 is 13 amino acids long. Per germline, CDR1 GTSNPN and CDR2 SVGIG (reference sequence). This CDR3 is CAWSVNRGYEQYF. Here the CDR3 DNA reads TGTGCCTGGAGTGTAAACAGGGGGTACGAGCAGTACTTC. Combining the CDR3 with reference TRBV30 and TRBJ2-7 gives the whole variable domain SQTIHQWPATLVQPVGSPLSLECTVEGTSNPNLYWYRQAAGRGLQLLFYSVGIGQISSEVPQNLSASRPQDRQFILSSKKLLLSDSGFYLCAWSVNRGYEQYFGPGTRLTVT.

J is TRBJ1-3 and V is TRBV10-2; 10 bases match TRBD1. Germline V gene sequence: CDR1 WSHSY, CDR2 SAAADI. Germline trimming cut 2 bases from V and 8 bases from J; bases unmatched to any gene: 0. The CDR3 sequence is 13 residues long. CDR3 in amino acids: CASSEDRGHTIYF. In nucleotides, the CDR3 is TGCGCCAGCAGTGAGGACAGGGGGCACACCATATATTTT.

The gene calls are TRBV7-2 and TRBJ2-1; 12 nucleotides line up with TRBD2. The V segment lost 3 bases and the J segment 2 bases; nucleotides outside the gene matches: 8. The CDR3 consists of 18 residues. CDR1 is SGHTA, CDR2 FQGNSA, per germline. The CDR3, as DNA: TGTGCCAGCAGCTTGTCTAGCGGGGGGGCCGGGGCCTACAATGAGCAGTTCTTC. Its protein is CASSLSSGGAGAYNEQFF.

This sequence joins TRBV5-1 and TRBJ1-2; maybe TRBD1 (6 bases). V was pared by 0 bases and J by 4 bases, with 13 bases between. CDR3 length: 15 residues. Germline V CDR1 and CDR2: SGHRS, YFSETQ. CDR3 sequence reads: CASSLGGGTAYGYTF. Here the CDR3 DNA reads TGCGCCAGCAGCTTGGGAGGGGGTACGGCCTATGGCTACACCTTC. Supplemented by reference TRBV5-1 and TRBJ1-2, the full variable domain reads KAGVTQTPRYLIKTRGQQVTLSCSPISGHRSVSWYQQTPGQGLQFLFEYFSETQRNKGNFPGRFSGRQFSNSRSEMNVSTLELGDSALYLCASSLGGGTAYGYTFGSGTRLTVV.

The V gene is TRBV5-1, the J gene TRBJ1-2, with 10 bases identical to TRBD1. The CDR3 is 13 amino acids. The V segment lost 7 bases and the J segment 5 bases; nucleotides outside the gene matches: 5. Germline V gene sequence: CDR1 SGHRS, CDR2 YFSETQ. The CDR3: CASGTGEGYGYTF. CDR3 coding DNA: TGCGCCAGCGGGACAGGGGAAGGATATGGCTACACCTTC.

The chain is built from TRBV30 and TRBJ1-1, with D tentatively TRBD1 (5 bases). Germline CDR1 reads GTSNPN; CDR2 reads SVGIG (reference sequence). Trimming took off 2 bases at V and 11 bases at J, with 12 bases between the two ends. CDR3 size: 11 residues. CDR3 sequence (DNA): TGTGCCTGGAGTTGGGGGTCATCGGCTTTCTTT. It yields the protein CAWSWGSSAFF.

CDR3 nucleotides: TGTGCCAGCAGCTTAGAGGACCGGATCTTAGAAAAACTGTTTTTT. It translates to CASSLEDRILEKLFF. The chain employs TRBV7-8 and TRBJ1-4, with no clear D. CDR3 length equals 15 residues. The germline V and J ends were trimmed by 1 base and 8 bases, with 14 bases remaining between them. Germline CDR1 SGHVS, CDR2 FQNEAQ.

This chain connects TRBV7-2 to TRBJ2-3, with D maybe TRBD2 (5 bases). The V and J ends lost 5 bases and 5 bases respectively, with 17 bases between them. The length of the CDR3 is 15 residues. Looked up from germline, CDR1 is SGHTA and CDR2 is FQGNSA. CDR3 nucleotides: TGTGCCAGCAGCCCGACGGGGTCGTCCATAGATACGCAGTATTTT. Its translation is CASSPTGSSIDTQYF.

The chain couples TRBV5-8 to TRBJ2-2, with D unclear. V was clipped by 4 bases and J by 2 bases, with 15 bases between them. This CDR3 spans 16 amino acids. The germline gives CDR1 SGHTS, CDR2 YDEGEE. CDR3 in amino acids: CASSPGSKLNTGELFF. CDR3 sequence (DNA): TGTGCCAGCAGCCCCGGGTCTAAACTTAACACCGGGGAGCTGTTTTTT.

A note on this clone: One end of the junction fails to match germline, which may point to a read error. The rearrangement uses TRBV7-3 and TRBJ2-5, with D possibly TRBD1 on 6 matching bases. Germline V CDR1 and CDR2: SGHTA, FQGTGA. The CDR3 covers 14 residues. The CDR3 DNA is TGCGCCAGCAGCCTCTGGGGGCCCGGGTCGACCCAGTACTTC. As protein: CASSLWGPGSTQYF.

The V call is TRBV7-9, the J call TRBJ1-1; 8 bases are shared with TRBD1. Germline V gene sequence: CDR1 SEHNR, CDR2 FQNEAQ (reference sequence). V lost 7 bases to trimming and J lost 8 bases; unmatched junction nucleotides: 12. This CDR3 has 14 amino acids. CDR3 loop: CASNRQGRVGEAFF. The CDR3 DNA is TGTGCCAGCAACCGACAGGGGAGGGTCGGCGAAGCTTTCTTT. Together with reference TRBV7-9 and TRBJ1-1, the CDR3 gives the full variable domain: DTGVSQNPRHKITKRGQNVTFRCDPISEHNRLYWYRQTLGQGPEFLTYFQNEAQLEKSRLLSDRFSAERPKGSFSTLEIQRTEQGDSAMYLCASNRQGRVGEAFFGQGTRLTVV.

Details on this clone: Other DNA sequences of this sample code for an identical CDR3. Written as DNA, the CDR3 is TGTGCCAGCAGCTTAGGCGGACAGGGCTCCTACGAGCAGTACTTC. Translating it yields CASSLGGQGSYEQYF. The chain carries TRBV5-4 and TRBJ2-7; 8 bases are shared with TRBD1. This CDR3 comprises 15 residues. V lost 2 bases to trimming and J lost 0 bases; unmatched junction nucleotides: 4. CDR1 is SGHNT, CDR2 YYREEE, per germline (reference sequence).

This clone came up a few times. This rearrangement joins TRBV7-9 to TRBJ2-6, with D perhaps TRBD1 (6 bases). CDR3 length: 17 amino acids. CDR1 SEHNR and CDR2 FQNEAQ come from the germline V gene (reference sequence). Deletions cut 5 bases from V and 0 bases from J, with 14 bases between. The CDR3 coding sequence is TGTGCCAGCAGCAGCACGGGACATAGCTCTGGGGCCAACGTCCTGACTTTC. Translation: CASSSTGHSSGANVLTF.

The chain employs TRBV7-3 and TRBJ1-1; a weak D match, TRBD1 (6 bases). The CDR3 sequence is 17 residues long. V was shortened by 5 bases and J by 5 bases, with 24 bases between the two germline ends. CDR1 SGHTA and CDR2 FQGTGA come from the germline V gene. CDR3 residues: CASSTLGLGASGTEAFF. The CDR3 bases are TGTGCCAGCAGCACCCTCGGGCTGGGGGCTAGTGGAACTGAAGCTTTCTTT.

CDR3 nucleotide sequence: TGTGCCAGCAGCTTAGCCTTGACAGATACGCAGTATTTT. Protein sequence: CASSLALTDTQYF. This sequence joins TRBV7-9 and TRBJ2-3; D uncertain. Germline CDR1 is SEHNR and CDR2 is FQNEAQ (reference sequence). This CDR3 is 13 amino acids long. Deletions cut 0 bases from V and 3 bases from J, with 4 bases between.

The chain combines TRBV6-1 with TRBJ2-3; 9 bases line up with TRBD2. Per germline, CDR1 MNHNS and CDR2 SASEGT. CDR3 size: 15 residues. V shed 1 base and J 1 base; nucleotides not matched to a gene: 0. CDR3 amino acids: CASSEERGGTDTQYF. The CDR3 DNA is TGTGCCAGCAGTGAAGAGCGGGGGGGCACAGATACGCAGTATTTT.

The chain employs TRBV6-6 and TRBJ1-3; D unclear. V lost 6 bases to trimming and J lost 4 bases, with 4 bases between them. The germline V gene has CDR1 MNHNY and CDR2 SVGAGI (reference sequence). The CDR3 totals 11 residues. CDR3 nucleotides: TGTGCCAGCAGGGAGGGAAACACCATATATTTT. The encoded protein is CASREGNTIYF.

This clone was seen a handful of times. This chain links TRBV7-9 with TRBJ2-2; D is unresolved. The ends were cut back, 2 bases at V and 4 bases at J, with 5 bases in the middle. This CDR3 has 13 residues. Germline V gene sequence: CDR1 SEHNR, CDR2 FQNEAQ (reference sequence). The CDR3 region has the DNA TGTGCCAGCAGCTTAATGCTCACCGGGGAGCTGTTTTTT. Amino acids: CASSLMLTGELFF.

The chain recombines TRBV7-2 with TRBJ2-1, with unresolved D. Trimming removed 0 bases at V and 4 bases at J, with 4 bases between. In germline, CDR1 is SGHTA, CDR2 FQGNSA. The CDR3 has 13 residues. The CDR3, as DNA: TGTGCCAGCAGCTTAGCGGAGTACAATGAGCAGTTCTTC. Amino acid sequence: CASSLAEYNEQFF. Supplemented by reference TRBV7-2 and TRBJ2-1, the full variable domain reads GAGVSQSPSNKVTEKGKDVELRCDPISGHTALYWYRQSLGQGLEFLIYFQGNSAPDKSGLPSDRFSAERTGGSVSTLTIQRTQQEDSAVYLCASSLAEYNEQFFGPGTRLTVL.

This chain links TRBV5-1 with TRBJ2-3, with 7 bases lining up with TRBD1. The germline V gene encodes CDR1 SGHRS and CDR2 YFSETQ. V lost 5 bases, J lost 4 bases, and 7 bases stayed unmatched. There are 14 residues in the CDR3. CDR3 sequence: CASRLRTGADTQYF. Written as DNA, the CDR3 is TGCGCCAGCAGGCTCAGGACAGGCGCAGATACGCAGTATTTT.